This T cell receptor beta chain came from a study of cytomegalovirus exposure and HLA in healthy donors. Germline values: CDR1 MNHNS, CDR2 SASEGT. V dropped 2 bases and J dropped 10 bases, with 14 bases sitting between them. CDR3 length equals 13 residues. Study-level results: Earlier findings revealed that most TCR beta V segments proved productive either about 87% or about 30% of the time. According to the study, 150 to 200 TCR beta chains were cytomegalovirus-associated.

PCR was performed using 60 Vbeta and 13 Jbeta primers. The table came from immunoSEQ multiplex PCR; TCRdb's copy has only in-frame clones and leaves some out. The table records fewer than 250,000 clones, about 81% of them present only once. Concerning this clone: Its antigen is still unknown.

The chain carries TRBV6-1 and TRBJ1-1; the D is unclear. Input material: PBMCs. The TCR originated in a man aged 35 to 55 in good health and CMV-seropositive. The CDR3 loop is CASSEFSTGGAFF. In DNA form, the CDR3 reads TGTGCCAGCAGTGAATTTAGTACGGGTGGAGCTTTCTTT.